The 10 T cell receptor beta chains given below trace back to one sample, sequenced in a study of T cells after yellow fever vaccination (dated by TCRdb to between 2018 and 2021). The treatment or condition tag for this specimen amounts to: live attenuated yellow fever vaccine strain. Preparation of the library involved 5' RACE. The instrument given in TCRdb is Illumina HiSeq 2500. TCRdb reanalyzed the raw reads on its own, using fastp at Q25 for trimming and MiXCR for clone calling, and kept in-frame beta chains. All rows with the same CDR3 protein become a single entry with the most common DNA and genes. The sample profile shows under 600,000 distinct CDR3 sequences; 20% to 25% of them were found once. The ten largest make up approximately 15% of the sample. The sample in question was PBMCs, obtained approximately 20 days after the first yellow fever vaccination. Source of these receptors: a man aged 18 to 29 who received the YFV17D yellow fever vaccine.

V gene TRBV20-1 combines with J gene TRBJ2-5, with TRBD2 matching 10 bases. V lost 3 bases and J lost 5; bases outside the gene matches: 9. This CDR3 region has 15 residues. Germline V CDR1 and CDR2: DFQATT, SNEGSKA (reference sequence). DNA of the CDR3: TGCAGTGCTAGTATTCAGCGGGGGGGCCGCGAGACCCAGTACTTC. As protein: CSASIQRGGRETQYF.

The table lists this clonotype with a few counts. This may arise from a read error, as a much more abundant clone is one base away. The rearrangement links TRBV7-9 to TRBJ2-2, with unresolved D. V dropped 5 bases and J dropped 4 bases, with 5 bases sitting between them. Germline V gene sequence: CDR1 SEHNR, CDR2 FQNEAQ (reference sequence). This CDR3 is 12 amino acids long. The CDR3 nucleotides read TGTGCCAGCAGCCAGAGCACCGGGGAGCTGTTTTTT. Amino acids: CASSQSTGELFF.

This chain uses TRBV20-1 with TRBJ2-7; 10 bases fit TRBD1. CDR3 length: 15 residues. Germline values: CDR1 DFQATT, CDR2 SNEGSKA (reference sequence). V lost 0 bases, J lost 3 bases, and 5 bases stayed unmatched. The DNA for the CDR3 is TGCAGTGCTAGAGACGGACAGGGGGGAGTCTACGAGCAGTACGTC. It is translated as CSARDGQGGVYEQYV.

The chain is built from TRBV6-7 and TRBJ1-2, with D unresolved. TRBV6-7 is an open reading frame, and its role is uncertain. The length of the CDR3 is 14 residues. Trimming left V 0 bases short and J 8 bases short, with 13 bases between. The CDR3 region has the DNA TGTGCCAGCAGTTACTCGAAAAGAATATGGGGCTACACCTTC. Its translation is CASSYSKRIWGYTF.

The chain carries TRBV9 and TRBJ2-7; D is perhaps TRBD1 or TRBD2 (6 bases each). This CDR3 region has 14 residues. Germline V gives CDR1 SGDLS, CDR2 YYNGEE. Trimming cost V 3 bases and J 3 bases, with 13 bases left between them. CDR3 protein: CASSGGLAFYEQYF. The CDR3 bases are TGTGCCAGCAGCGGGGGGCTAGCGTTCTACGAGCAGTACTTC.

This clonotype was seen a few times. The rearrangement joins TRBV5-1 to TRBJ2-7; D might be TRBD1 (6 bases). There are 17 residues in the CDR3. V dropped 0 bases and J dropped 3 bases, with 19 bases sitting between them. Germline CDR1 is SGHRS and CDR2 is YFSETQ. This CDR3 reads CASSLGDILGRYYEQYF. CDR3 in DNA: TGCGCCAGCAGCTTGGGGGACATACTGGGGCGCTACTACGAGCAGTACTTC. Full variable domain (remainder filled in from reference TRBV5-1 and TRBJ2-7): KAGVTQTPRYLIKTRGQQVTLSCSPISGHRSVSWYQQTPGQGLQFLFEYFSETQRNKGNFPGRFSGRQFSNSRSEMNVSTLELGDSALYLCASSLGDILGRYYEQYFGPGTRLTVT.

This rearrangement joins TRBV5-1 to TRBJ2-3; 13 bases align to TRBD2. CDR1 is SGHRS and CDR2 is YFSETQ in the germline V gene. V was clipped by 2 bases and J by 7 bases; unmatched bases: 7. The CDR3 extends over 16 amino acids. This chain's CDR3 is CASSFTGTSGVYTQYF. In DNA, the CDR3 is TGCGCCAGCAGCTTTACCGGGACTAGCGGGGTCTATACGCAGTATTTT.

The V gene is TRBV9, the J gene TRBJ2-2; 12 nucleotides agree with TRBD2. V shed 4 bases and J 4 bases; nucleotides not matched to a gene: 11. The germline CDR1 and CDR2 sequences are SGDLS and YYNGEE. CDR3 size: 18 residues. The CDR3 coding sequence is TGTGCCAGCAGCCCCCGCTCCCTACTAGCGGGGGGCACCGGGGAGCTGTTTTTT. Its translation: CASSPRSLLAGGTGELFF.

This clonotype was detected only a few times. The rearrangement links TRBV5-5 to TRBJ2-3; 7 nucleotides match TRBD1. The V segment lost 5 bases and the J segment 2 bases; nucleotides outside the gene matches: 5. The CDR3 has 14 amino acids. Germline V CDR1 and CDR2: SGHKS, YYEKEE (reference sequence). The CDR3 nucleotides are TGTGCCAGCAGGCCCGGGACAGACACAGATACGCAGTATTTT. Protein sequence: CASRPGTDTDTQYF.

This clonotype was observed a handful of times. The chain links TRBV6-1 to TRBJ1-1; no clear D gene. V was pared by 2 bases and J by 5 bases, with 6 bases between. The germline gives CDR1 MNHNS, CDR2 SASEGT. This CDR3 region has 12 residues. CDR3 DNA: TGTGCCAGCAGTGAATCCCGGACTGAAGCTTTCTTT. Protein: CASSESRTEAFF.